Listed here are 28 T cell receptor beta chains from one sample, sequenced in a study of blood T cell repertoires in COVID-19 (TCRdb year 2020). The library came from the immunoSEQ multiplex PCR assay. Not all clones reach the TCRdb copy of this immuneACCESS table, which keeps in-frame sequences only. Checked studies attribute under half of the gap to unresolved V genes and leave the rest unexplained. This sample comprises 120,000 to 150,000 clones, roughly 84% of them detected only once. The ten most abundant clones make up less than 6% of the sample. Sample: PBMCs or T cells enriched from blood (not recorded which). Source of these receptors: a woman aged 45-65 years who had been exposed to COVID-19.

This chain links TRBV10-3 with TRBJ1-5; 7 positions agree with TRBD1. This CDR3 has 15 amino acids. The J segment lost 9 bases and the V segment lost 3 bases, leaving 11 bases of the junction unmatched. Germline CDR1 and CDR2: ENHRY and SYGVKD. The CDR3 reads CAISELTGKGSPQHF. The CDR3, as DNA: TGTGCCATCAGTGAACTGACAGGGAAGGGGTCGCCCCAGCATTTT.

CDR3 coding DNA: TGTGCCAGCAGCTCCGGGACAGGGAGGGCCGGGGAGCTGTTTTTT. Its protein product is CASSSGTGRAGELFF. V gene TRBV7-3 combines with J gene TRBJ2-2; 9 positions match TRBD1. Germline V gives CDR1 SGHTA, CDR2 FQGTGA. The CDR3 runs to 15 residues. After removal of 4 bases from V and 6 bases from J, the junction contained 6 bases not matched to a gene.

This clone was seen only a few times. The rearrangement joins TRBV9 to TRBJ1-2, with a weak D call TRBD1 (5 bases). Germline-derived CDR1 and CDR2 are SGDLS and YYNGEE. The CDR3 is 16 residues long. V was shortened by 0 bases and J by 7 bases, with 19 bases between the two germline ends. The CDR3 sequence is CASSVAPTAVESGYTF. The CDR3 DNA sequence: TGTGCCAGCAGCGTAGCTCCGACAGCCGTTGAGTCTGGCTACACCTTC.

The chain couples TRBV12-3 or TRBV12-4 to TRBJ1-2; perhaps TRBD1 as D (6 bases). V was pared by 1 base and J by 6 bases, with 9 bases between. The CDR3 runs to 13 residues. The CDR3 spells CASSLDRVDGYTF. In DNA form, the CDR3 reads TGTGCCAGCAGTTTAGACAGGGTAGATGGCTACACCTTC.

The chain carries TRBV5-4 and TRBJ2-3; D is perhaps TRBD2 (5 bases). In germline, CDR1 is SGHNT, CDR2 YYREEE (reference sequence). This CDR3 has 12 residues. V was pared by 4 bases and J by 6 bases, with 9 bases between. The CDR3: CASSPDSDTQYF. In DNA form, the CDR3 reads TGTGCCAGCAGCCCGGACTCCGATACGCAGTATTTT.

The chain is built from TRBV18 and TRBJ1-2; 10 nucleotides match TRBD1. CDR1 KGHSH and CDR2 LQKENI come from the germline V gene. CDR3 length: 22 residues. Trimming at V came to 1 base and at J to 7 bases, leaving 27 bases not matched to a gene. The CDR3 protein is CASSPLGGQGGHDLGRAGGYTF. CDR3 sequence (DNA): TGTGCCAGCTCACCACTCGGCGGACAGGGGGGCCATGATCTAGGGAGGGCTGGTGGCTACACCTTC.

This chain uses TRBV20-1 with TRBJ2-3; no reliable D call. Germline CDR1 is DFQATT and CDR2 is SNEGSKA (reference sequence). CDR3 size: 10 residues. V was pared by 5 bases and J by 6 bases, with 6 bases between. This CDR3 reads CSAGLDTQYF. The DNA of the CDR3 is TGCAGTGCTGGCCTGGATACGCAGTATTTT.

J is TRBJ2-5 and V is TRBV2, with TRBD2 matching over 9 bases. The CDR3 loop spans 16 amino acids. CDR1 SNHLY and CDR2 FYNNEI come from the germline V gene. The V segment lost 7 bases and the J segment 4 bases; nucleotides outside the gene matches: 13. CDR3 sequence reads: CASILEAAGGGETQYF. The CDR3, as DNA: TGTGCCAGCATCCTAGAGGCAGCGGGAGGTGGAGAGACCCAGTACTTC.

The J gene is TRBJ2-6, the V gene TRBV11-3; D possibly corresponds to TRBD2 (6 bases). Trimming stripped 10 bases from V and 0 bases from J, with 13 bases between. Germline CDR1 and CDR2: SGHNT and YENEEA. CDR3 length: 15 amino acids. CDR3 region: CATSPGGSGANVLTF. Written as DNA, the CDR3 is TGTGCCACCTCTCCCGGGGGCTCTGGGGCCAACGTCCTGACTTTC.

V gene TRBV13 combines with J gene TRBJ2-7, with a possible D match to TRBD1 (6 bases). The germline CDR1 and CDR2 sequences are PRHDT and FYEKMQ (reference sequence). The CDR3 has 14 residues. The V end was cut by 1 base, the J end by 7 bases, with 14 bases between. CDR3 bases: TGTGCCAGCAGCTTAGTACAGGGTAAGAGGGAGCAGTACTTC. Translated: CASSLVQGKREQYF.

V is TRBV7-2 and J is TRBJ1-1, with TRBD1 matching 7 bases. Germline V gene lookup returns CDR1 SGHTA and CDR2 FQGNSA. Unmatched junction bases numbered 11, after V lost 5 bases and J lost 2 bases. This CDR3 is built from 16 residues. CDR3 loop: CASSPKPDRSNTEAFF. DNA for the CDR3: TGTGCCAGCAGCCCTAAACCGGACAGGAGTAACACTGAAGCTTTCTTT.

This chain links TRBV21-1 with TRBJ2-1; the DNA was not used to check the table's D call, TRBD2. TRBV21-1 is a documented pseudogene. CDR3 length equals 17 residues. This chain's CDR3 is CASILPAGDKPKGEQFF. CDR3 bases: TGTGCCAGCATCCTACCGGCGGGAGACAAACCAAAGGGGGAGCAGTTCTTC.

For this clone: A read error may produce the germline difference seen at one junction end. The V and J genes are TRBV13 and TRBJ1-5; no firm D call. The length of the CDR3 is 13 residues. Germline CDR1 is PRHDT and CDR2 is FYEKMQ (reference sequence). In nucleotides, the CDR3 is TGTGCCAGCAGCAGCGGACGGAATCCGCCCCAGCATTTT. Translation gives CASSSGRNPPQHF.

This CDR3 reads CASSRGLRNTEAFF. The CDR3 coding sequence is TGTGCCAGCAGTCGCGGACTTAGGAACACTGAAGCTTTCTTT. This chain connects TRBV27 to TRBJ1-1; no firm D call. This CDR3 comprises 14 residues. Trimming shortened V by 5 bases and J by 1 base, and 11 bases separated the two germline ends. Germline values: CDR1 MNHEY, CDR2 SMNVEV (reference sequence).

V usage is TRBV4-3 and J usage is TRBJ2-7; tentative D call: TRBD2 (6 bases). Germline V gene lookup returns CDR1 LGHNA and CDR2 YSLEER. This CDR3 has 15 amino acids. The ends were cut back, 1 base at V and 7 bases at J, with 17 bases in the middle. This CDR3 is CASSQGPGAAREQYF. CDR3 DNA sequence: TGCGCCAGCAGCCAAGGGCCGGGAGCGGCGCGGGAGCAGTACTTC.

This rearrangement joins TRBV7-2 to TRBJ2-7; possible D gene TRBD1, 6 bases. Germline V CDR1 and CDR2: SGHTA, FQGNSA. The ends were cut back, 5 bases at V and 6 bases at J, with 11 bases in the middle. The length of the CDR3 is 12 residues. The CDR3 protein is CASSQTGTEQYF. Written as DNA, the CDR3 is TGTGCCAGCAGCCAAACAGGGACCGAGCAGTACTTC.

The genes are TRBV3-1 (or the pseudogene TRBV3-2) and TRBJ2-1; 15 bases align to TRBD2. The J segment lost 7 bases and the V segment lost 5 bases, leaving 21 bases of the junction unmatched. CDR3 length: 21 amino acids. Germline V gene sequence: CDR1 LGHDT, CDR2 YNNKEL (reference sequence). The CDR3 sequence: CASSTRTPGLAGGERRNEQFF. The CDR3 bases are TGTGCCAGCAGCACCCGAACTCCGGGACTAGCGGGAGGTGAACGGCGGAATGAGCAGTTCTTC.

V usage is TRBV6-6 and J usage is TRBJ1-1; D not resolved. Germline assignment: CDR1 MNHNY and CDR2 SVGAGI (reference sequence). CDR3 size: 12 residues. V lost 7 bases and J 6 bases, leaving 12 bases between the germline ends. CDR3 sequence: CASTALDSEAFF. The CDR3 nucleotides are TGTGCCAGCACCGCCTTGGACTCTGAAGCTTTCTTT.

The rearrangement links TRBV6-5 to TRBJ2-1; possible D gene TRBD1, 6 bases. Trimming removed 5 bases from V and 0 bases from J, with 11 bases in between. Germline assignment: CDR1 MNHEY and CDR2 SVGAGI. The length of the CDR3 is 15 residues. CDR3 protein: CASSLGQNSYNEQFF. The CDR3, as DNA: TGTGCCAGCAGTCTAGGACAGAACTCCTACAATGAGCAGTTCTTC.

The chain uses TRBV9 and TRBJ1-2; TRBD1 matches 11 bases. The trim removed 4 bases at V and 3 bases at J, leaving 11 bases unmatched. Germline loops: CDR1 SGDLS, CDR2 YYNGEE. The CDR3 has 17 residues. CDR3 sequence: CASSLGRTGGFYYGYTF. The CDR3 region has the DNA TGTGCCAGCAGCCTTGGAAGGACAGGGGGCTTTTACTATGGCTACACCTTC. The full variable domain, rest sourced from reference TRBV9 and TRBJ1-2, is DSGVTQTPKHLITATGQRVTLRCSPRSGDLSVYWYQQSLDQGLQFLIQYYNGEERAKGNILERFSAQQFPDLHSELNLSSLELGDSALYFCASSLGRTGGFYYGYTFGSGTRLTVV.

This chain links TRBV4-3 with TRBJ2-3; maybe TRBD2 (5 bases). V dropped 0 bases and J dropped 2 bases, with 24 bases sitting between them. Germline CDR1 reads LGHNA; CDR2 reads YSLEER. The CDR3 length is 20 residues. The CDR3 reads CASSQDHEGGSRFITDTQYF. The CDR3 nucleotides read TGCGCCAGCAGCCAAGACCACGAGGGTGGTAGCCGATTTATCACAGATACGCAGTATTTT.

The chain uses TRBV5-1 and TRBJ1-4; a weak D match, TRBD1 (5 bases). V was shortened by 0 bases and J by 5 bases, with 11 bases between the two germline ends. This CDR3 is 15 amino acids long. Per the germline V gene, CDR1 is SGHRS and CDR2 is YFSETQ. The CDR3 loop reads CASSLEGNLNEKLFF. In DNA form, the CDR3 reads TGCGCCAGCAGCTTGGAGGGGAATTTGAATGAAAAACTGTTTTTT.

V usage is TRBV4-3 and J usage is TRBJ1-2; possibly TRBD1 for D (5 bases). The V and J ends lost 2 bases and 8 bases respectively, with 21 bases between them. Germline V gene lookup returns CDR1 LGHNA and CDR2 YSLEER. The CDR3 loop spans 16 amino acids. In DNA form, the CDR3 reads TGCGCCAGCAGCCAATTAGGACTTGGGGACTTATGGGGCTACACCTTC. Its protein product is CASSQLGLGDLWGYTF.

This clone was recorded once. V gene TRBV7-8 combines with J gene TRBJ2-5, with D perhaps matching TRBD2 (6 bases). The CDR3 sequence is 14 residues long. Trimming removed 3 bases at V and 2 bases at J, with 10 bases between. Germline assignment: CDR1 SGHVS and CDR2 FQNEAQ. This chain's CDR3 is CASSLRGIQETQYF. CDR3 nucleotides: TGTGCCAGCAGCTTGCGGGGTATTCAAGAGACCCAGTACTTC.

The V call is TRBV14, the J call TRBJ2-1; 7 bases align to TRBD1. The CDR3 has 14 residues. In germline, CDR1 is SGHDN, CDR2 FVKESK. V was pared by 4 bases and J by 7 bases, with 7 bases of the junction left unmatched. The CDR3: CASSLGTVENEQFF. The CDR3 coding sequence is TGTGCCAGCAGCCTCGGGACAGTAGAGAATGAGCAGTTCTTC.

The genes are TRBV29-1 and TRBJ2-2, with 9 bases fitting TRBD1. The ends lost 7 bases at V and 6 bases at J; junction bases unmatched: 6. The CDR3 loop spans 13 amino acids. Looked up from germline, CDR1 is SQVTM and CDR2 is ANQGSEA. The CDR3 nucleotides are TGCAGCGCTCGGACAGGGGACGCCGGGGAGCTGTTTTTT. Translated: CSARTGDAGELFF.

The chain carries TRBV4-3 and TRBJ2-7; 8 bases fit TRBD1. V lost 8 bases to trimming and J lost 2 bases; unmatched junction nucleotides: 5. The CDR3 consists of 13 residues. The V gene's germline CDR1 is LGHNA and CDR2 YSLEER. The CDR3 loop is CASSDRGAYEQYF. The CDR3 bases are TGCGCCAGCTCAGACAGGGGAGCCTACGAGCAGTACTTC.

On this clone: Sequence at one end of the junction differs from germline and may be a read error. The genes are TRBV2 and TRBJ1-3; TRBD1 is a possible D gene (5 bases). CDR3 size: 9 residues. Germline V gene lookup returns CDR1 SNHLY and CDR2 FYNNEI. CDR3 region: CASSRRAHF. The CDR3 DNA reads as TGTGCCAGCAGTCGCAGGGCCCATTTT.